The clone carrying this T cell receptor beta chain was seen at least ten times. Its specificity is not known. V lost 2 bases and J lost 12; bases outside the gene matches: 2. Germline loops: CDR1 KGHDR, CDR2 SFDVKD. The CDR3 has 12 amino acids. This sample is part of a study of T-cell memory formation after mild COVID-19. Study summary: Among the donors, TCR clusters were largely specific to each donor.

Whole-study results and caveats: Shrinking CD4+ clones were chiefly CM and EM; CD8+ ones were chiefly EMRA.

TCRdb reprocessed the 5' RACE reads via MiXCR and lists one record per CDR3 protein. The table has approximately 340,000 distinct CDR3 sequences, 10% to 15% seen once. Material: PBMCs or a T cell subset sorted from them (not recorded which). The receptor's source is a man between 18 and 29 years old who had mild COVID-19 (a few samples of this study predate the infection). Cell type and time point are not known. The chain recombines TRBV24-1 with TRBJ2-1, with 8 bases lining up with TRBD1. CDR3 nucleotide sequence: TGTGCCACCAGTGATTATGGGACAGGGCAGTTCTTC. The encoded protein is CATSDYGTGQFF.